Below are 23 T cell receptor beta chains sequenced from a single sample in a study of T cell responses to AZD1222 COVID-19 vaccine. This table comes from immunoSEQ multiplex PCR, and its TCRdb copy is limited to in-frame clones, with some not included. This repertoire shows some 120,000 clones, around 89% found once; its top ten account for over 8.5%. The material sequenced was peripheral blood, taken on day 0 of MenACWY control vaccination. The receptors shown here come from an adult in good health.

This chain links TRBV6-5 with TRBJ1-1, with D possibly being TRBD1 (5 bases). The CDR3 consists of 15 residues. Germline V CDR1 and CDR2: MNHEY, SVGAGI. V lost 2 bases, J lost 0 bases, and 10 bases lay in between. The CDR3 coding sequence is TGTGCCAGCAGTTACCGACAGAACTTGAACACTGAAGCTTTCTTT. Protein product: CASSYRQNLNTEAFF.

The chain links TRBV11-2 to TRBJ1-2; no reliable D call. Germline V gives CDR1 SGHAT, CDR2 FQNNGV. The germline V and J ends were trimmed by 2 bases and 4 bases, with 8 bases remaining between them. The CDR3 is 13 residues long. The CDR3 DNA sequence: TGTGCCAGCAGCTTAATCTCCTTCTATGGCTACACCTTC. Translated, it gives CASSLISFYGYTF.

The chain is built from TRBV3-1 (or the pseudogene TRBV3-2) and TRBJ2-7; 9 bases line up with TRBD1. V trimming: 1 base; J trimming: 3 bases; junction bases outside the gene matches: 4. CDR1 is LGHDT and CDR2 is YNNKEL in the germline V gene (reference sequence). This CDR3 spans 15 amino acids. CDR3 nucleotide sequence: TGTGCCAGCAGCCAAGTCATGGACAGGGGCTACGAGCAGTACTTC. Translating gives CASSQVMDRGYEQYF.

This clone was seen only a few times. This chain links TRBV29-1 with TRBJ2-2; 7 bases agree with TRBD2. The CDR3 extends over 15 amino acids. Germline trimming cut 4 bases from V and 3 bases from J; bases unmatched to any gene: 8. Germline values: CDR1 SQVTM, CDR2 ANQGSEA. CDR3: CSVAARTSDTGELFF. The CDR3 bases are TGCAGCGTTGCCGCCAGGACTAGTGACACCGGGGAGCTGTTTTTT.

This chain uses TRBV9 with TRBJ1-3; no clear D. Germline loops: CDR1 SGDLS, CDR2 YYNGEE. Trimming shortened V by 2 bases and J by 10 bases, and 16 bases separated the two germline ends. This CDR3 contains 14 residues. In DNA form, the CDR3 reads TGTGCCAGCAGCGTCCGAAACGCCATGGAAACCATATATTTT. Protein: CASSVRNAMETIYF.

The chain employs TRBV28 and TRBJ2-5, with 7 bases matching TRBD1. With V trimmed by 2 bases and J by 2 bases, 5 bases remained unmatched. CDR3 size: 15 residues. Germline V CDR1 and CDR2: MDHEN, SYDVKM. The CDR3 DNA sequence: TGTGCCAGCAGTTTAGGTACGACAGGGCAAGAGACCCAGTACTTC. This gives the protein CASSLGTTGQETQYF. Filled out from reference TRBV28 and TRBJ2-5, the complete variable domain reads DVKVTQSSRYLVKRTGEKVFLECVQDMDHENMFWYRQDPGLGLRLIYFSYDVKMKEKGDIPEGYSVSREKKERFSLILESASTNQTSMYLCASSLGTTGQETQYFGPGTRLLVL.

The chain employs TRBV5-1 and TRBJ1-2; no clear D gene. There are 13 residues in the CDR3. Germline-derived CDR1 and CDR2 are SGHRS and YFSETQ. The ends were cut back, 1 base at V and 3 bases at J, with 7 bases in the middle. The CDR3 region is CASSLYSDYGYTF. Here the CDR3 DNA reads TGCGCCAGCAGCTTGTACAGCGACTATGGCTACACCTTC.

V usage is TRBV19 and J usage is TRBJ2-3; the D gene is possibly TRBD2 (5 bases). Per the germline V gene, CDR1 is LNHDA and CDR2 is SQIVND (reference sequence). The CDR3 length is 15 residues. Trimming stripped 3 bases from V and 7 bases from J, with 17 bases between. The CDR3 region is CASSILDQRSHTQYF. CDR3 sequence (DNA): TGTGCCAGTAGTATTTTAGATCAGCGGTCCCATACGCAGTATTTT.

This clone was found a few times. The chain is built from TRBV28 and TRBJ1-5, with D possibly TRBD1 on 5 matching bases. Trimming pared 4 bases from V and 2 bases from J, leaving 12 bases between. The CDR3 sequence is 15 residues long. CDR1 and CDR2 from the germline V gene are MDHEN and SYDVKM. The CDR3 loop is CASSSTDSGNQPQHF. The CDR3 DNA reads TGTGCCAGCAGTTCAACCGACAGTGGCAATCAGCCCCAGCATTTT.

The rearrangement uses TRBV28 and TRBJ2-5; 10 bases line up with TRBD1. Germline V CDR1 and CDR2: MDHEN, SYDVKM. The ends lost 7 bases at V and 1 base at J; junction bases unmatched: 6. The CDR3 is 15 residues long. CDR3 in amino acids: CASIGQGVGQETQYF. The CDR3 nucleotides are TGTGCCAGCATCGGACAGGGGGTAGGCCAAGAGACCCAGTACTTC.

V gene TRBV5-4 combines with J gene TRBJ2-7; 14 bases are shared with TRBD2. This CDR3 is built from 15 residues. V was clipped by 4 bases and J by 5 bases; unmatched bases: 5. Looked up from germline, CDR1 is SGHNT and CDR2 is YYREEE (reference sequence). CDR3 DNA sequence: TGTGCCAGCAGCGGGACTAGCGGGAGTTTCAACGAGCAGTACTTC. Translated, it gives CASSGTSGSFNEQYF.

The chain employs TRBV19 and TRBJ2-2; 7 positions match TRBD1. Trimming removed 4 bases from V and 4 bases from J; junction bases left unmatched: 9. Per the germline V gene, CDR1 is LNHDA and CDR2 is SQIVND (reference sequence). The length of the CDR3 is 16 residues. The CDR3 DNA reads as TGTGCCAGTAGTAAACCCCCGACAGGGCCCACCGGGGAGCTGTTTTTT. It encodes CASSKPPTGPTGELFF.

The rearrangement joins TRBV18 to TRBJ2-7, with D perhaps matching TRBD2 (6 bases). Trimming removed 2 bases from V and 2 bases from J, with 13 bases in between. The CDR3 extends over 15 amino acids. Germline CDR1 reads KGHSH; CDR2 reads LQKENI. The DNA for the CDR3 is TGTGCCAGCTCACCAGATGGGACTGTCGCCTACGAGCAGTACTTC. Translated, it gives CASSPDGTVAYEQYF.

This rearrangement joins TRBV5-1 to TRBJ1-3, with no clear D. V was pared by 4 bases and J by 1 base, with 12 bases between. The length of the CDR3 is 15 residues. The germline CDR1 and CDR2 sequences are SGHRS and YFSETQ. The CDR3 nucleotides read TGCGCCAGCAGCCTATCCGCGGGATCTGGAAACACCATATATTTT. The encoded protein is CASSLSAGSGNTIYF.

This clone occurred a few times. The rearrangement uses TRBV12-5 and TRBJ1-2; the match to TRBD1 covers 12 bases. The length of the CDR3 is 18 residues. Germline CDR1 reads LGHNT; CDR2 reads FRNRAP. Unmatched junction bases numbered 5, after V lost 0 bases and J lost 0 bases. CDR3 bases: TGTGCTAGTGGTTTGGTACCGGGACAGGGGGCGACTAACTATGGCTACACCTTC. This gives the protein CASGLVPGQGATNYGYTF.

The J gene is TRBJ2-1, the V gene TRBV3-1 (or the pseudogene TRBV3-2); D is perhaps TRBD2 (6 bases). V lost 3 bases and J 7 bases, leaving 16 bases between the germline ends. The CDR3 sequence is 15 residues long. Germline CDR1 LGHDT, CDR2 YNNKEL (reference sequence). CDR3: CASSHLGAGRNEQFF. The CDR3 bases are TGTGCCAGCAGCCATCTCGGGGCAGGGAGGAATGAGCAGTTCTTC.

The genes are TRBV27 and TRBJ2-1; tentatively, D is TRBD1 (6 bases). The CDR3 has 15 residues. CDR1 is MNHEY and CDR2 is SMNVEV in the germline V gene (reference sequence). Trimming cost V 6 bases and J 3 bases, with 15 bases left between them. CDR3 sequence reads: CASSWTAGIYNEQFF. CDR3 nucleotide sequence: TGTGCCAGCAGCTGGACAGCCGGCATCTACAATGAGCAGTTCTTC.

The CDR3 spells CASSRIDGHYEQYF. DNA for the CDR3: TGTGCCAGCAGCAGAATAGACGGACACTACGAGCAGTACTTC. This chain links TRBV5-6 with TRBJ2-7; possibly TRBD1 for D (5 bases). Germline loops: CDR1 SGHDT, CDR2 YYEEEE. The V gene lost 4 bases and the J gene lost 3 bases, with 14 bases spanning the gap. The CDR3 covers 14 residues.

The rearrangement uses TRBV6-5 and TRBJ1-2; D gene uncertain. The CDR3 contains 13 residues. Trimming stripped 0 bases from V and 4 bases from J, with 6 bases between. CDR1 and CDR2 (germline): MNHEY, SVGAGI. CDR3 amino acids: CASSYSRGYGYTF. The CDR3 DNA is TGTGCCAGCAGTTACTCACGGGGCTATGGCTACACCTTC.

The rearrangement links TRBV7-8 to TRBJ2-2, with 7 bases fitting TRBD2. The V gene's germline CDR1 is SGHVS and CDR2 FQNEAQ. V was pared by 4 bases and J by 4 bases, with 15 bases of the junction left unmatched. This CDR3 has 18 residues. Here the CDR3 reads CASSSRTSQFPLTGELFF. DNA of the CDR3: TGTGCCAGCAGCTCGCGGACTAGTCAGTTTCCCCTCACCGGGGAGCTGTTTTTT. Variable domain in full (rest from reference TRBV7-8 and TRBJ2-2): GAGVSQSPRYKVAKRGQDVALRCDPISGHVSLFWYQQALGQGPEFLTYFQNEAQLDKSGLPSDRFFAERPEGSVSTLKIQRTQQEDSAVYLCASSSRTSQFPLTGELFFGEGSRLTVL.

As regards this clone: This same CDR3 is encoded by further DNA sequences in the sample. The chain has TRBV6-5 and TRBJ1-1; D not resolved. The CDR3 is made up of 16 amino acids. The V end lost 2 bases, the J end lost 2 bases, and 15 bases lay between the germline ends. Germline V lookup: CDR1 MNHEY, CDR2 SVGAGI. The CDR3 bases are TGTGCCAGCAGTTACGGGCGTCCCCCACTTAACACTGAAGCTTTCTTT. Residues: CASSYGRPPLNTEAFF.

The V and J genes are TRBV20-1 and TRBJ1-4, with 10 bases that match TRBD1. The CDR3 contains 15 residues. Germline V lookup: CDR1 DFQATT, CDR2 SNEGSKA (reference sequence). J lost 7 bases, V lost 3 bases, and 8 bases had no gene match. The CDR3 loop reads CSASIGQGVGEKLFF. In DNA form, the CDR3 reads TGCAGTGCTAGTATAGGACAGGGGGTGGGTGAAAAACTGTTTTTT.

The J gene is TRBJ1-1, the V gene TRBV3-1 (or the pseudogene TRBV3-2), with a tentative D call TRBD1 (6 bases). V lost 0 bases and J lost 7, with 12 bases in between. The length of the CDR3 is 14 residues. Germline CDR1 and CDR2: LGHDT and YNNKEL (reference sequence). In DNA form, the CDR3 reads TGTGCCAGCAGCCAAGATAACACAGGGCGTGAAGCTTTCTTT. Translated: CASSQDNTGREAFF.